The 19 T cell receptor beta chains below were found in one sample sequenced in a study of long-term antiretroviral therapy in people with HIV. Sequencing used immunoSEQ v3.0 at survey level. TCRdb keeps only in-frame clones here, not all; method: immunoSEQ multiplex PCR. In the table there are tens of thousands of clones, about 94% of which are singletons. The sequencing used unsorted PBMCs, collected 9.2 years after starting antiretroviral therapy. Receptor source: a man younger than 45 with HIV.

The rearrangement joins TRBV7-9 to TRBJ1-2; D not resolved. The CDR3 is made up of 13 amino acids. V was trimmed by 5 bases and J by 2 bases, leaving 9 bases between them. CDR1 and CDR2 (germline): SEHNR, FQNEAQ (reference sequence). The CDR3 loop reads CASSATLNYGYTF. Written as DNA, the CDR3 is TGTGCCAGCAGCGCGACACTGAACTATGGCTACACCTTC.

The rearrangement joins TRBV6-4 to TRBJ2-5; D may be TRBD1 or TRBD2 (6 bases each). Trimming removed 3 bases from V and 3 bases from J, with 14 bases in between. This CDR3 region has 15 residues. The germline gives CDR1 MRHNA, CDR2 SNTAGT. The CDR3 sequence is CASSEFLRDKETQYF. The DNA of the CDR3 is TGTGCCAGCAGTGAATTTCTGCGGGACAAAGAGACCCAGTACTTC.

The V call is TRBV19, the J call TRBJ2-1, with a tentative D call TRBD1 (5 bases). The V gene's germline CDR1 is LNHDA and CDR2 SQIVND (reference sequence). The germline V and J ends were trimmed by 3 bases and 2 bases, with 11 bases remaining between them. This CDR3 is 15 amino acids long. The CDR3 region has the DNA TGTGCCAGTAGTATGAACAGGCGTCCCTACAATGAGCAGTTCTTC. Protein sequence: CASSMNRRPYNEQFF.

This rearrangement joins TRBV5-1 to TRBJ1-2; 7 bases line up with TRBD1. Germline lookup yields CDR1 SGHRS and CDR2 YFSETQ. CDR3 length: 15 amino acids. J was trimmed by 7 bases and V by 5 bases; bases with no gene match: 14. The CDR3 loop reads CASRNSPDRVSGYTF. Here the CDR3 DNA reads TGCGCCAGCAGAAACTCCCCTGACAGGGTGAGTGGCTACACCTTC.

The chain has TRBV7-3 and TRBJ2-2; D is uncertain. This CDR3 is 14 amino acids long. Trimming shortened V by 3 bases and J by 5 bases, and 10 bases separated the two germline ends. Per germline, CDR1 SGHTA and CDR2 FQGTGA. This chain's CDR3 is CASSFSLETGELFF. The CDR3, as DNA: TGTGCCAGCAGCTTCAGTCTAGAGACCGGGGAGCTGTTTTTT.

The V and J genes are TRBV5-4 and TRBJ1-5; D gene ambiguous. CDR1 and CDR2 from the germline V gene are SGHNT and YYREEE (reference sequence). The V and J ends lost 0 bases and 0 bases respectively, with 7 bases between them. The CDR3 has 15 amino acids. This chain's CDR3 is CASSLVPGSNQPQHF. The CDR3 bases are TGTGCCAGCAGCTTGGTACCGGGTAGCAATCAGCCCCAGCATTTT.

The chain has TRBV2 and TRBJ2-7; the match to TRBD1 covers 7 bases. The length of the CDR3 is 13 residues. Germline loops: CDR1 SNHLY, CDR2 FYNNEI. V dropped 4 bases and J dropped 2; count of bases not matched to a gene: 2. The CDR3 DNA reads TGTGCCAGCAGTGTTGGACAGGCCTACGAGCAGTACTTC. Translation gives CASSVGQAYEQYF.

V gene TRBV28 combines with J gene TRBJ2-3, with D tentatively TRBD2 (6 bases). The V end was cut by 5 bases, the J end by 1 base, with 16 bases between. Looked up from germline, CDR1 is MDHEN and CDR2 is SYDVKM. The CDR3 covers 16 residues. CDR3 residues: CASSLLRDSRTDTQYF. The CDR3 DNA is TGTGCCAGCAGTCTCCTCCGGGACTCACGCACAGATACGCAGTATTTT.

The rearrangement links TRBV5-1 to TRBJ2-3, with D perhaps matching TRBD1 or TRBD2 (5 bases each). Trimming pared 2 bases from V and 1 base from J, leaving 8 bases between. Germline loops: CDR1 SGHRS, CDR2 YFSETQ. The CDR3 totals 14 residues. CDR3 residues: CASSFQGGTDTQYF. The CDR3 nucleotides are TGCGCCAGCAGCTTTCAGGGAGGCACAGATACGCAGTATTTT.

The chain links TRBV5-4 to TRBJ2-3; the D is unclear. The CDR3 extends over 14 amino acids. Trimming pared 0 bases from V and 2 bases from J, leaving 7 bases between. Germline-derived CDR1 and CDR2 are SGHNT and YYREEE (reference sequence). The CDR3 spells CASSLEHSTDTQYF. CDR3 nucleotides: TGTGCCAGCAGCTTGGAGCACTCCACAGATACGCAGTATTTT.

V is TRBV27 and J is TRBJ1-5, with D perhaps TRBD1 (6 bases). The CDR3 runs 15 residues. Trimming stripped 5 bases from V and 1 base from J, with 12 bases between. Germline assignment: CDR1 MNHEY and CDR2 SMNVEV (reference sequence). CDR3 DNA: TGTGCCAGCAGTGTCGACAGGACAAGCAATCAGCCCCAGCATTTT. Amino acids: CASSVDRTSNQPQHF.

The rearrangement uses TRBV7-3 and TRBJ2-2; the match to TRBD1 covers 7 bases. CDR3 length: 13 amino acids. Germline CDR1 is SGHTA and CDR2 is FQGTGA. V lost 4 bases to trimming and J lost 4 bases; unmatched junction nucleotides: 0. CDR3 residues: CASSSGGTGELFF. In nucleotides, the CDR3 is TGTGCCAGCAGCTCAGGGGGCACCGGGGAGCTGTTTTTT.

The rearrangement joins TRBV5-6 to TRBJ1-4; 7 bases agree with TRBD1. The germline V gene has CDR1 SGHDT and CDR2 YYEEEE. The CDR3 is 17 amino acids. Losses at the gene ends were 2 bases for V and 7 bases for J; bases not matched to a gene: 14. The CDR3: CASSFPLKGAGGEKLFF. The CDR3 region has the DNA TGTGCCAGCAGCTTCCCCTTAAAGGGGGCCGGGGGTGAAAAACTGTTTTTT.

The CDR3 reads CASSTAGTGVFGDSNQPQHF. DNA for the CDR3: TGTGCCAGCAGCACAGCCGGGACAGGGGTGTTTGGGGATAGCAATCAGCCCCAGCATTTT. The chain joins TRBV21-1 to TRBJ1-5; TRBD1 was called by the table and not checked on the DNA. TRBV21-1 has pseudogene status. This CDR3 contains 20 residues.

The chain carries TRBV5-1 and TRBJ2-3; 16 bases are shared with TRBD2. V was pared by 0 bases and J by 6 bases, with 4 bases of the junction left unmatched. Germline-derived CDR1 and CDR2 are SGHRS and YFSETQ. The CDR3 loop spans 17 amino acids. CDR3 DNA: TGCGCCAGCAGCTTGGAACCGGGACTAGCGGGGGGGGATACGCAGTATTTT. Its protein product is CASSLEPGLAGGDTQYF.

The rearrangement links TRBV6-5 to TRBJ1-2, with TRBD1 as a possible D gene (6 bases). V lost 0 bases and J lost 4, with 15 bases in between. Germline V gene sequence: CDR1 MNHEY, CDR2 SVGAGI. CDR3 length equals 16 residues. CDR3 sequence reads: CASSYSQGSRSYGYTF. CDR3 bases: TGTGCCAGCAGTTACTCGCAGGGGTCTCGTTCCTATGGCTACACCTTC.

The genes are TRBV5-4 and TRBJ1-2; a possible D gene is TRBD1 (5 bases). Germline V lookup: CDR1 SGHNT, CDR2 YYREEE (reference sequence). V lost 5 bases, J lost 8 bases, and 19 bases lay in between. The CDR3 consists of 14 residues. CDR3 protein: CASRLEHQGGGYTF. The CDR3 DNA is TGTGCCAGCAGACTGGAACACCAGGGTGGAGGCTACACCTTC.

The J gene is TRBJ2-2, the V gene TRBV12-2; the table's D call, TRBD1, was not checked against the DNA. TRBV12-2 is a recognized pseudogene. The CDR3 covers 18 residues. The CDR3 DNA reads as TGTGCAAGTCGCTTAGCGGGCAGGACAGGCTATCCAACCGGGGAGCTGTTTTTT. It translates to CASRLAGRTGYPTGELFF.

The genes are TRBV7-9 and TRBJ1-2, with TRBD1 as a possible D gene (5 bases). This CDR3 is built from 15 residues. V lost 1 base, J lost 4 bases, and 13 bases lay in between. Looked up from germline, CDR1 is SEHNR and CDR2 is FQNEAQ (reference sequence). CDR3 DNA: TGTGCCAGCAGCTTAGGTTATGACAGCGGCTATGGCTACACCTTC. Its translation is CASSLGYDSGYGYTF.